The clone carrying this T cell receptor (beta chain) appeared a single time. Antigen unknown. TCRdb keeps only in-frame clones here, not all; method: immunoSEQ multiplex PCR. The sample carries 20,000 to 30,000 clones, approximately 90% recorded once. This sample stems from a study of T cells in localized non-small cell lung cancer. The CDR3 length is 14 residues. Trimming pared 2 bases from V and 4 bases from J, leaving 11 bases between. Germline V gene data show CDR1 as KGHSH and CDR2 as LQKENI. Study-level findings and limits: Uninvolved adjacent lung had higher T cell clonality than tumor and all other tissues. Among the top 100 tumor clones, a median about 59 appeared in adjacent lung.

The clonotype comes from a female donor at least 60 years old with stage II squamous cell lung carcinoma. The chain links TRBV18 to TRBJ1-2; D perhaps matches TRBD1 (6 bases). The starting material was peripheral blood, obtained before any cancer treatment. The CDR3 DNA is TGTGCCAGCTCACCAAACGACAGGCCCTATGGCTACACCTTC. Translated: CASSPNDRPYGYTF.